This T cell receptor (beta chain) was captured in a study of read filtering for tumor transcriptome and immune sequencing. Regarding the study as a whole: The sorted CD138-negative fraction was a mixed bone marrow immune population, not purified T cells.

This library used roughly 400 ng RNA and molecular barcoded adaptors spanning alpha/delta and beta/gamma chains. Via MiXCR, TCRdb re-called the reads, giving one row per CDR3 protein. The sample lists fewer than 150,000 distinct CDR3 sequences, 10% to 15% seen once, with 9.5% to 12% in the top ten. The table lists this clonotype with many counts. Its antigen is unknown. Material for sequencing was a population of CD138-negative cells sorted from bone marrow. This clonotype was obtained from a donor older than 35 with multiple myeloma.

This chain's CDR3 is CASSYPSGTEAFF. For the CDR3, the DNA is TGTGCCAGCAGTTACCCCTCGGGCACTGAAGCTTTCTTT. The V call is TRBV6-2 or TRBV6-3, the J call TRBJ1-1; D is ambiguous. The CDR3 is 13 residues long. V gave up 2 bases and J gave up 4 bases, with 8 bases separating them. CDR1 and CDR2 from the germline V gene are MNHEY and SVGEGT.